This T cell receptor (beta chain) was identified during a study of Ad26.COV2.S vaccination and SARS-CoV-2 variants. Study as a whole: Intramuscularly, Ad26.COV2.S was given either once or twice, 56 days apart.

The CDR3 is 14 residues long. Germline-derived CDR1 and CDR2 are LNHDA and SQIVND (reference sequence). The ends lost 9 bases at V and 4 bases at J; junction bases unmatched: 11. As for treatment: some 19 received Ad26.COV2.S at low or high dose, single or two shots; a few received placebo; per-sample allocation not given. Samples were taken on day 63 after the first vaccine or placebo injection. A Boston adult aged 18-55 years was the donor. Generated by immunoSEQ multiplex PCR, the TCRdb table keeps only in-frame clones and is missing some. This repertoire shows around 450,000 clones, 90% found once; its top ten account for 9% to 15%.

This chain uses TRBV19 with TRBJ1-2; 7 bases map to TRBD1. This TCR derives from a person aged 18-60 years who received the Ad26.COV2.S COVID-19 vaccine or a placebo. The specimen was peripheral blood, collected in a trial of Ad26.COV2.S vaccine versus placebo. CDR3 in DNA: TGTGCCAGCCGTCGTACAGGGGTCGGCTATGGCTACACCTTC. Translating it yields CASRRTGVGYGYTF.